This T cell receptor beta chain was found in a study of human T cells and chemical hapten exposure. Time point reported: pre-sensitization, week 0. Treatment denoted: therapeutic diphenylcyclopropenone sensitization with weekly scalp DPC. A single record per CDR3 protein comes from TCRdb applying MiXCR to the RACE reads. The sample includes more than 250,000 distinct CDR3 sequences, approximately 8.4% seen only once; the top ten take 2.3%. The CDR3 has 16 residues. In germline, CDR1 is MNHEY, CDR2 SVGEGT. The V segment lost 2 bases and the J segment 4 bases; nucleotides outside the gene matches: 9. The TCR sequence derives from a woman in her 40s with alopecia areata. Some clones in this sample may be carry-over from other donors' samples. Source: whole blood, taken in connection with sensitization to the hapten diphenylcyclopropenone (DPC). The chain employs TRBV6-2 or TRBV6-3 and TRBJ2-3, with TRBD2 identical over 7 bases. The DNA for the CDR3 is TGTGCCAGCAGTTACGACAAGGGGACTATGGCAGATACGCAGTATTTT. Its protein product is CASSYDKGTMADTQYF.